A single sample gave rise to the 2 T cell receptor beta chains below, sequenced in a study of STAT5B mutations in CD4+ large granular lymphocyte leukemia. This table comes from immunoSEQ multiplex PCR, and its TCRdb copy is limited to in-frame clones, with some not included. The sample records tens of thousands of clones, about 79% being singletons. The source material was CD4+ T cells from blood buffy coats. These receptors all come from a human donor in good health.

This clone was counted only a few times. This chain connects TRBV2 to TRBJ1-2; D not resolved. Trimming removed 8 bases from V and 8 bases from J, with 21 bases in between. This CDR3 comprises 14 residues. The germline CDR1 and CDR2 sequences are SNHLY and FYNNEI. In DNA form, the CDR3 reads TGTGCCAGCTCATTCGCGGCTAACTTGCGGGGCTACACCTTC. Translating gives CASSFAANLRGYTF.

This clone was seen a few times. The chain employs TRBV11-2 and TRBJ2-7; 15 bases agree with TRBD2. The CDR3 is 14 amino acids. Germline CDR1 SGHAT, CDR2 FQNNGV. With V trimmed by 4 bases and J by 6 bases, 1 base remained unmatched. This CDR3 reads CASSSGLAGGEQYF. CDR3 DNA sequence: TGTGCCAGCAGCTCGGGACTAGCGGGAGGCGAGCAGTACTTC.